The 12 T cell receptor beta chains listed next were all sequenced from one sample in a study of shared clonotypes between healthy human individuals. Clones were sequenced by immunoSEQ multiplex PCR, and TCRdb holds only the in-frame ones, with some missing. The table shows roughly 2.5 million clones, with around nine tenths occurring only once. The sample taken for sequencing was naive CD4+ T cells sorted from blood. As to subset: CD45RA+ positively selected. These TCRs come from a man between 18 and 29 years old in good health.

The genes are TRBV5-6 and TRBJ1-5; 7 bases line up with TRBD1. Germline V gene lookup returns CDR1 SGHDT and CDR2 YYEEEE. CDR3 size: 16 residues. With 3 bases clipped from V and 6 bases from J, the junction kept 12 bases outside the gene matches. CDR3 DNA sequence: TGTGCCAGCAGCTCCCGAGGGGAGGGGGCGGGTCAGCCCCAGCATTTT. Its protein product is CASSSRGEGAGQPQHF.

The chain joins TRBV30 to TRBJ2-3; no clear D. V was shortened by 1 base and J by 8 bases, with 16 bases between the two germline ends. This CDR3 region has 14 residues. Germline V gene lookup returns CDR1 GTSNPN and CDR2 SVGIG (reference sequence). Here the CDR3 reads CAWSGVFQVSTQYF. Here the CDR3 DNA reads TGTGCCTGGAGTGGCGTTTTCCAGGTTTCTACGCAGTATTTT.

With respect to this clone: At the DNA level, this CDR3 is encoded by other sequences in the same sample as well. The chain employs TRBV5-1 and TRBJ2-5; the D gene is possibly TRBD1 (5 bases). Trimming removed 0 bases at V and 3 bases at J, with 9 bases between. There are 14 residues in the CDR3. From germline, CDR1 is SGHRS and CDR2 YFSETQ. The CDR3 here is CASSLAGREETQYF. CDR3 nucleotides: TGCGCCAGCAGCTTGGCGGGCAGGGAAGAGACCCAGTACTTC.

This clone showed up just once. The chain joins TRBV5-6 to TRBJ2-7, with 8 bases aligning to TRBD2. Germline CDR1 SGHDT, CDR2 YYEEEE. With V trimmed by 4 bases and J by 5 bases, 8 bases remained unmatched. This CDR3 has 14 amino acids. The CDR3 coding sequence is TGTGCCAGCAGCACTCGGGGGGGTCGCGACGAGCAGTACTTC. This codes for CASSTRGGRDEQYF.

V and J are TRBV2 and TRBJ1-2; 8 bases map to TRBD1. The V gene's germline CDR1 is SNHLY and CDR2 FYNNEI. CDR3 length equals 13 residues. V trimming: 9 bases; J trimming: 8 bases; junction bases outside the gene matches: 11. The CDR3 nucleotides read TGTGCCAGTTCAGACAGGGGCAACGGGGGCTACACCTTC. Its translation is CASSDRGNGGYTF.

This chain links TRBV6-1 with TRBJ2-1; no clear D gene. Germline V CDR1 and CDR2: MNHNS, SASEGT. This CDR3 region has 14 residues. Deletions cut 5 bases from V and 7 bases from J, with 15 bases between. In DNA, the CDR3 is TGTGCCAGCAGTCGGACGAACCTTGGGAATGAGCAGTTCTTC. Its protein is CASSRTNLGNEQFF.

This chain links TRBV28 with TRBJ2-2; possibly TRBD1 for D (6 bases). The V end was cut by 6 bases, the J end by 4 bases, with 9 bases between. The CDR3 runs to 13 residues. In germline, CDR1 is MDHEN, CDR2 SYDVKM. CDR3 residues: CASRAQGTGELFF. As DNA, the CDR3 is TGTGCCAGCAGGGCACAGGGCACCGGGGAGCTGTTTTTT.

This clone was found once. The chain carries TRBV2 and TRBJ1-6; possibly TRBD1 for D (5 bases). The CDR3 loop spans 15 amino acids. V lost 0 bases and J lost 15, with 18 bases in between. Germline CDR1 SNHLY, CDR2 FYNNEI. This chain's CDR3 is CASSEAEAGLDLLHF. In nucleotides, the CDR3 is TGTGCCAGCAGTGAAGCAGAGGCAGGGCTTGATCTCCTCCACTTT.

The chain joins TRBV18 to TRBJ1-3; D gene unclear. Germline-derived CDR1 and CDR2 are KGHSH and LQKENI. The CDR3 spans 16 residues. Between the trimmed V and J ends, which lost 5 bases and 0 bases, there was a span of 14 bases. The CDR3 DNA reads as TGTGCCAGCTCAACCGTCGGAGGGCCCTCTGGAAACACCATATATTTT. Its protein is CASSTVGGPSGNTIYF.

The chain joins TRBV5-1 to TRBJ2-3; TRBD2 matches at 14 bases. Germline CDR1 SGHRS, CDR2 YFSETQ. The V gene end was trimmed by 4 bases and the J gene end by 4 bases; junction bases not matched to a gene: 5. The CDR3 loop spans 16 amino acids. The CDR3 sequence: CASSPGGLAGADTQYF. The CDR3 DNA reads as TGCGCCAGCAGCCCAGGGGGACTAGCGGGAGCAGATACGCAGTATTTT.

The chain couples TRBV5-5 to TRBJ1-4, with 10 bases lining up with TRBD1. This CDR3 is built from 18 residues. Germline trimming cut 1 base from V and 3 bases from J; bases unmatched to any gene: 9. Germline V gives CDR1 SGHKS, CDR2 YYEKEE (reference sequence). The CDR3, as DNA: TGTGCCAGCAGCTTGTCCCCGGACAGGGGGTTGGCTAATGAAAAACTGTTTTTT. The encoded protein is CASSLSPDRGLANEKLFF. Looking up the rest from reference TRBV5-5 and TRBJ1-4 gives the full variable domain: DAGVTQSPTHLIKTRGQQVTLRCSPISGHKSVSWYQQVLGQGPQFIFQYYEKEERGRGNFPDRFSARQFPNYSSELNVNALLLGDSALYLCASSLSPDRGLANEKLFFGSGTQLSVL.

This chain connects TRBV2 to TRBJ2-4, with 7 bases aligning to TRBD2. The CDR3 extends over 12 amino acids. CDR1 is SNHLY, CDR2 FYNNEI, per germline. After removal of 8 bases from V and 7 bases from J, the junction contained 5 bases not matched to a gene. DNA of the CDR3: TGTGCCAGCGGCCGGGAGGAGAACATTCAGTACTTC. The encoded protein is CASGREENIQYF.